The 28 T cell receptor beta chains presented below share a single source sample, sequenced in a study of T cells expressing NK-cell markers. TCRdb reprocessed the 5' RACE reads and keeps a single row for each CDR3 protein, giving no DNA. In total, the table holds approximately 22,000 distinct CDR3 sequences. Material for sequencing was blood T cells: a sorted CD56 or NKG2C T cell subset, CD4+ or CD8+ T cells, or bulk PBMC T cells (not recorded which). The receptors come from a man aged 18-70 years in good health.

The rearrangement uses TRBV6-2 or TRBV6-3 and TRBJ2-1; TCRdb outputs TRBD2, but without DNA this stays unchecked. Per the germline V gene, CDR1 is MNHEY and CDR2 is SVGEGT. The CDR3 runs to 16 residues. This CDR3 reads CASSSYGTSGYNEQFF.

The CDR3 protein is CSARDLVFTDTQYF. The V call is TRBV20-1, the J call TRBJ2-3. The CDR3 is 14 residues long. CDR1 is DFQATT and CDR2 is SNEGSKA in the germline V gene (reference sequence).

CDR3 in amino acids: CASSLTGYYGYTF. This chain links TRBV5-6 with TRBJ1-2; TCRdb's D call of TRBD1 is untestable without DNA. The CDR3 covers 13 residues. Germline V gives CDR1 SGHDT, CDR2 YYEEEE.

The V call is TRBV5-1, the J call TRBJ2-7; the D call of TRBD1 rests on TCRdb alone, since no DNA is present to check it. The CDR3 covers 16 residues. The germline V gene has CDR1 SGHRS and CDR2 YFSETQ. CDR3 sequence reads: CASSSQGGRGDYEQYF.

This clonotype is identified as large from frequency. The V call is TRBV11-2, the J call TRBJ2-3; with no DNA, the TCRdb D assignment of TRBD1 cannot be verified. The CDR3 is made up of 16 amino acids. The germline gives CDR1 SGHAT, CDR2 FQNNGV. CDR3 protein: CASSQSGTENTDTQYF. The complete variable domain, with remaining parts taken from reference TRBV11-2 and TRBJ2-3, reads EAGVAQSPRYKIIEKRQSVAFWCNPISGHATLYWYQQILGQGPKLLIQFQNNGVVDDSQLPKDRFSAERLKGVDSTLKIQPAKLEDSAVYLCASSQSGTENTDTQYFGPGTRLTVL.

The V call is TRBV20-1, the J call TRBJ1-5. There are 14 residues in the CDR3. Germline values: CDR1 DFQATT, CDR2 SNEGSKA (reference sequence). CDR3 region: CSARDRGGHQPQHF.

The genes are TRBV7-9 and TRBJ2-5. This CDR3 is 13 amino acids long. CDR1 is SEHNR, CDR2 FQNEAQ, per germline (reference sequence). The CDR3 loop is CASSLALGETQYF.

This chain links TRBV30 with TRBJ2-3. This CDR3 spans 13 amino acids. CDR1 is GTSNPN and CDR2 is SVGIG in the germline V gene (reference sequence). CDR3: CAWSVFSTDTQYF.

This chain connects TRBV30 to TRBJ2-1; without DNA, the TCRdb call of TRBD1 cannot be checked. The CDR3 runs to 13 residues. Germline V lookup: CDR1 GTSNPN, CDR2 SVGIG (reference sequence). The CDR3 region is CAWSQFGANEQFF.

V usage is TRBV7-9 and J usage is TRBJ2-1; absent DNA, TCRdb's TRBD1 call cannot be checked. The CDR3 sequence is 14 residues long. Germline-derived CDR1 and CDR2 are SEHNR and FQNEAQ (reference sequence). CDR3 sequence reads: CASRGLGPNNEQFF.

The chain combines TRBV7-8 with TRBJ2-3; with no DNA, the TCRdb D assignment of TRBD2 cannot be verified. CDR3 length: 15 amino acids. Germline V lookup: CDR1 SGHVS, CDR2 FQNEAQ. The CDR3 reads CASSLDYRVTDTQYF.

The CDR3 here is CSARATSGGVTQYF. The chain carries TRBV20-1 and TRBJ2-5; TCRdb returns TRBD2, unconfirmable since there is no DNA. The germline CDR1 and CDR2 sequences are DFQATT and SNEGSKA (reference sequence). This CDR3 has 14 amino acids.

The rearrangement links TRBV20-1 to TRBJ1-5; TCRdb reports TRBD1, a call that lacks DNA to check it against. The CDR3 length is 13 residues. Germline V gives CDR1 DFQATT, CDR2 SNEGSKA (reference sequence). This CDR3 reads CSASGPPPQPQHF.

V gene TRBV29-1 combines with J gene TRBJ2-4; TCRdb lists TRBD1, though no DNA is available to test this call. CDR1 is SQVTM, CDR2 ANQGSEA, per germline. The CDR3 covers 11 residues. The CDR3 sequence: CSGRTGNIQYF.

V is TRBV4-3 and J is TRBJ1-2. The CDR3 loop spans 14 amino acids. CDR1 is LGHNA, CDR2 YSLEER, per germline. The CDR3 loop reads CASSQVYGGHGYTF.

This chain joins TRBV6-1 and TRBJ2-3; TCRdb's D call, TRBD2, is unchecked because there is no DNA. From germline, CDR1 is MNHNS and CDR2 SASEGT. This CDR3 spans 15 amino acids. CDR3: CASRGGSGTLDTQYF.

The J gene is TRBJ2-7, the V gene TRBV5-1; TCRdb's D gene call, TRBD1, goes unchecked for lack of DNA. In germline, CDR1 is SGHRS, CDR2 YFSETQ. This CDR3 has 15 residues. The chain's CDR3 is CASSPRTGSLYEQYF.

The V and J genes are TRBV6-5 and TRBJ2-5; TCRdb designates TRBD2, a call that cannot be tested without DNA. The germline gives CDR1 MNHEY, CDR2 SVGAGI. This CDR3 is 15 amino acids long. CDR3 region: CASSYSASGAETQYF.

The chain employs TRBV20-1 and TRBJ1-5; TCRdb outputs TRBD1, but without DNA this stays unchecked. The CDR3 has 15 residues. CDR1 DFQATT and CDR2 SNEGSKA come from the germline V gene (reference sequence). CDR3 sequence reads: CSVQDRGPGNQPQHF.

V is TRBV5-6 and J is TRBJ2-7; TCRdb indicates TRBD1, and absent DNA this call remains unverified. The CDR3 length is 17 residues. CDR1 is SGHDT, CDR2 YYEEEE, per germline. The CDR3: CASSLPGQWTSVDEQYF.

The chain couples TRBV12-3 or TRBV12-4 to TRBJ1-1; TCRdb returns TRBD1, unconfirmable since there is no DNA. This CDR3 spans 17 amino acids. The CDR3 here is CASSPNRGHMMNTEAFF.

The chain links TRBV2 to TRBJ1-1; TCRdb outputs TRBD1, but without DNA this stays unchecked. This CDR3 is 13 amino acids long. The germline CDR1 and CDR2 sequences are SNHLY and FYNNEI. The CDR3 here is CASTIQGNTEAFF.

The chain combines TRBV4-2 with TRBJ2-1; the TCRdb call, TRBD1, lacks DNA for checking. This CDR3 is 16 amino acids long. Germline V gene sequence: CDR1 LGHNA, CDR2 YNFKEQ. CDR3 sequence: CASSQETGQGFNEQFF.

This chain connects TRBV12-3 or TRBV12-4 to TRBJ2-3. The CDR3 covers 14 residues. The CDR3 protein is CASSLVARTDTQYF.

The rearrangement uses TRBV27 and TRBJ2-2; as DNA is missing, the TRBD1 call by TCRdb cannot be tested. From germline, CDR1 is MNHEY and CDR2 SMNVEV (reference sequence). The CDR3 extends over 14 amino acids. The CDR3 sequence: CASRARGGSGELFF.

The CDR3 protein is CASSLAGGGPGDEQYF. The V and J genes are TRBV5-1 and TRBJ2-7; TCRdb selects TRBD1, and the lack of DNA leaves this call unchecked. CDR3 length: 16 residues. Germline V gives CDR1 SGHRS, CDR2 YFSETQ.

The chain carries TRBV4-1 and TRBJ2-7; TCRdb proposes TRBD1, but this gene call is untestable without DNA. In germline, CDR1 is MGHRA, CDR2 YSYEKL. CDR3 length: 13 residues. Here the CDR3 reads CASSQPTGYEQYF.

This chain's CDR3 is CSAGGGQGSEQYF. The chain recombines TRBV29-1 with TRBJ2-7; absent DNA, TCRdb's TRBD1 call cannot be checked. The CDR3 extends over 13 amino acids. In germline, CDR1 is SQVTM, CDR2 ANQGSEA.